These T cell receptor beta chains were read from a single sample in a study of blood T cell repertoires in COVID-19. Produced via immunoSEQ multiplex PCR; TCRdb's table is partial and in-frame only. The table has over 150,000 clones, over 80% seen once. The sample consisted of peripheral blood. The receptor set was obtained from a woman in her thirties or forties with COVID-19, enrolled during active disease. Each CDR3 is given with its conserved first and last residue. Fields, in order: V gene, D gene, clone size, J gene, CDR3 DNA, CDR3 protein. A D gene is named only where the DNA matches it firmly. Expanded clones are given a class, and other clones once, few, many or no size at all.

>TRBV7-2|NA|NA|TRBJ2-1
TGTGCCAGCAGCTTAGCCTCCGGGTCCTTTTACAATGAGCAGTTCTTC
CASSLASGSFYNEQFF
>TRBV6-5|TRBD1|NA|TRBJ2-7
TGTGCCAGCAGTATGGACAGGGGCTACGAGCAGTACTTC
CASSMDRGYEQYF
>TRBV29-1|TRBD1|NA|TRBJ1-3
TGCAGCGTCCCCGGGACAGGGGGCAACACCATATATTTT
CSVPGTGGNTIYF
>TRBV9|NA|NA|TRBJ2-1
TGTGCCAGCAGCGTAGTGTCTAGCTCCAATGAGCAGTTCTTC
CASSVVSSSNEQFF
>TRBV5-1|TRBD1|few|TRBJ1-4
TGCGCCAGCAGCTTGTCTGAACCTGACAGGGGACGAGAAAAACTGTTTTTT
CASSLSEPDRGREKLFF
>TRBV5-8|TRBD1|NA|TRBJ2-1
TGTGCCAGCAGCTTCACAGGGGGCTCGTGGAATGAGCAGTTCTTC
CASSFTGGSWNEQFF
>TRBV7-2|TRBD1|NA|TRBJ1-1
TGTGCCAGCAGCCCAACAGGGGCTCGAAACACTGAAGCTTTCTTT
CASSPTGARNTEAFF
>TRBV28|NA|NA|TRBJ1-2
TGTGCCAGCAGCCCCCCCCAGGACTATGGCTACACCTTC
CASSPPQDYGYTF
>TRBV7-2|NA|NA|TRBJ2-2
TGTGCCAGCAGCTTAGTATCTTACACCGGGGAGCTGTTTTTT
CASSLVSYTGELFF
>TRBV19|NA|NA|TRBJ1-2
TGTGCCAGTAGTATAGATGAACTTTATGGCTACACCTTC
CASSIDELYGYTF
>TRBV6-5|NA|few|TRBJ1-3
TGTGCCAGCGGGAGTTCCTCTGGAAACACCATATATTTT
CASGSSSGNTIYF
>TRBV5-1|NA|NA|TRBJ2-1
TGCGCCAGCGCCAACCCCCCCCTGCCCACTAGCCGCCCCAACAATGAGCAGTTCTTC
CASANPPLPTSRPNNEQFF
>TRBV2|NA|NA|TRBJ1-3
TGTGCCAGCACGTCACCCAGCTCTGGAAACACCATATATTTT
CASTSPSSGNTIYF
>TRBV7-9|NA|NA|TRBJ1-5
TGTGCCAGCAGCTCGCAAACAGGGTCCCAGCCCCAGCATTTT
CASSSQTGSQPQHF
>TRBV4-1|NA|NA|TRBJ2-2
TGCGCCAGCAGCCAAGTACAGGGTAGGGCCGGGGAGCTGTTTTTT
CASSQVQGRAGELFF
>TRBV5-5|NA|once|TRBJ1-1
TGTGCCAGCAGCTGGGACCTCCGGGAGGTGAACACTGAAGCTTTCTTT
CASSWDLREVNTEAFF
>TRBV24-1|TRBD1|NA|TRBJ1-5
TGTGCCACCAGCTCAGGACAGGGGGCTGTCAATCAGCCCCAGCATTTT
CATSSGQGAVNQPQHF
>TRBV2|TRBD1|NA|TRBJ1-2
TGTGCCAGCAGGATAACAGGGGACTATGGCTACACCTTC
CASRITGDYGYTF
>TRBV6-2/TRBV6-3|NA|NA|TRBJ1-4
TGTGCCAGCACCCCCGGCGGTGCAACTAATGAAAAACTGTTTTTT
CASTPGGATNEKLFF
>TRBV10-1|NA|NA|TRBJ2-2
TGCGCCAGCAGGGCGGGGAACACCGGGGAGCTGTTTTTT
CASRAGNTGELFF
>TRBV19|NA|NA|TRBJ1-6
TGTGCCAGTCAGGGGACCTCCTATAATTCACCCCTCCACTTT
CASQGTSYNSPLHF
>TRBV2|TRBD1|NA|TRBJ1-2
TGTGCCAGCAGTGCGGGACAGGGCTCCTATGGCTACACCTTC
CASSAGQGSYGYTF
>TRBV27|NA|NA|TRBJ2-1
TGTGCCAGCAGTTTATCTAGAGACTACCCCCATGAGCAGTTCTTC
CASSLSRDYPHEQFF
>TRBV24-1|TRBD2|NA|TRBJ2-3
TGTGCCACCAGTGACCCGGGGGGGGCGGGCACAGATACGCAGTATTTT
CATSDPGGAGTDTQYF
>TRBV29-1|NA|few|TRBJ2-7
TGCAGCGTTGGCCCGGGACATCTCTACGAGCAGTACTTC
CSVGPGHLYEQYF
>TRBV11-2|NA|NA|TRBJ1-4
TGTGCCAGCAGCTCCGGGACTTTAGGATCTAATGAAAAACTGTTTTTT
CASSSGTLGSNEKLFF
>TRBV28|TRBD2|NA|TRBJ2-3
TGTGCCAGCACCAGGACTAGCGGGGGAAATACGCAGTATTTT
CASTRTSGGNTQYF
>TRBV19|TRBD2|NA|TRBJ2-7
TGTGCCAGTAGTCTCGGACTTCTACTAGCGGACGAGCAGTACTTC
CASSLGLLLADEQYF
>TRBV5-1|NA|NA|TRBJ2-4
TGCGCCAGCAGCTTGCGGGTGTTAGGGCAGGGCTCCGAAAACATTCAGTACTTC
CASSLRVLGQGSENIQYF
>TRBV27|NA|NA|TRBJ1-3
TGTGCCAGCAGTTCGACAGGCCGAAACACCATATATTTT
CASSSTGRNTIYF
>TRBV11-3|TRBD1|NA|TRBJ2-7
TGTGCCAGCAGCGGGACAGGGGGCGAGCAGTACTTC
CASSGTGGEQYF
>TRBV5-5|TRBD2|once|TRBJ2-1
TGTGCCAGCAGCTCGGGACTAGCGTTTGGCAATGAGCAGTTCTTC
CASSSGLAFGNEQFF
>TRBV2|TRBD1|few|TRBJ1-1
TGTGCCAGCCACTACGGACAGGGGGACACTGAAGCTTTCTTT
CASHYGQGDTEAFF
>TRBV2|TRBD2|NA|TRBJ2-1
TGTGCCAGCAGTCTGGGACTAGCGGGGGGGCACAGTGAGCAGTTCTTC
CASSLGLAGGHSEQFF
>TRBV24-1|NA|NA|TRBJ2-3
TGTGCCACCAGTGATACGTCCGGGGATTGGGCCACAGATACGCAGTATTTT
CATSDTSGDWATDTQYF
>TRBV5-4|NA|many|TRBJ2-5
TGTGCCAGCAGCTTGGGTCGCAGGGTTGAGACCCAGTACTTC
CASSLGRRVETQYF
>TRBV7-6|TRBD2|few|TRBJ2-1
TGTGCCAGCAGCTTAGGCGGGAGGGCTTGGAATGAGCAGTTCTTC
CASSLGGRAWNEQFF
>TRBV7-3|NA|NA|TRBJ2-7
TGTGCCAGCAGCTTACACGGCAGCGGGCACTACGAGCAGTACTTC
CASSLHGSGHYEQYF
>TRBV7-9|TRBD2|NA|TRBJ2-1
TGTGCCAGCAGCTTAGTGCGGGAGGGATGGCATGAGCAGTTCTTC
CASSLVREGWHEQFF
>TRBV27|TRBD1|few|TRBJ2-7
TGTGCCAGCAGTTTACCGGGACAGGGGCTCCACGAGCAGTACTTC
CASSLPGQGLHEQYF
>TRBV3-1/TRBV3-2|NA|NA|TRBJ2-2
TGTGCCAGCAGCCAAGACCCGGGGGCCGGGGAGCTGTTTTTT
CASSQDPGAGELFF
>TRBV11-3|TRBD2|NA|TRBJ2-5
TGTGCCAGCAGCTTCTCCCCTGGCGGGGGGCAAGAGACCCAGTACTTC
CASSFSPGGGQETQYF
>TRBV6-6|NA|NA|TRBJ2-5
TGTGCCAGCAGTTTTACAGGGATTCGGGAGACCCAGTACTTC
CASSFTGIRETQYF
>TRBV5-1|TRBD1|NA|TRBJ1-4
TGCGCCAGCACCGATCGGGGGACAGGGCGAGAAAAACTGTTTTTT
CASTDRGTGREKLFF
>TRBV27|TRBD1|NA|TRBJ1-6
TGTGCCAGCACCTTAAAGGGACAGCTAAATTCACCCCTCCACTTT
CASTLKGQLNSPLHF
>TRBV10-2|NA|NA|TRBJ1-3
TGCGCCAGCAGTCTGGGGGCGCTAGGAAACACCATATATTTT
CASSLGALGNTIYF
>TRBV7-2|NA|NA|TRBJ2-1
TGTGCCAGCAGCTTTCAGGCAGGGAACTATGAGCAGTTCTTC
CASSFQAGNYEQFF
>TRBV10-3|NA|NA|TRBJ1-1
TGTGCCATCAGTGACACAGGTTCCCCTAACACTGAAGCTTTCTTT
CAISDTGSPNTEAFF
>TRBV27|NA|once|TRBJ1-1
TGTGCCAGCAGTCCAGGACAGACGAACACTGAAGCTTTCTTT
CASSPGQTNTEAFF
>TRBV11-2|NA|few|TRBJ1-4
TGTGCCAGCAGCTTCTTTGCAACTAATGAAAAACTGTTTTTT
CASSFFATNEKLFF
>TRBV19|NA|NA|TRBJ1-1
TGTGCCAGTAGTATATTTAGCCGAGGGACTGAAGCTTTCTTT
CASSIFSRGTEAFF
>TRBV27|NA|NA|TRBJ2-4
TGTGCCAGCAGTTGGGGGCCTACCAGCCTAGCCAAAAACATTCAGTACTTC
CASSWGPTSLAKNIQYF
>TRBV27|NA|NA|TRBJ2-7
TGTGCCAGCAGTTTATCGAAGAGGGAGCAGTACTTC
CASSLSKREQYF
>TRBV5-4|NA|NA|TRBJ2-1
TGTGCCAGCAGCCCAAGGACAAGGTCCTACAATGAGCAGTTCTTC
CASSPRTRSYNEQFF
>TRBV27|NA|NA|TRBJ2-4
TGTGCCAGCAGTTACCGGGACACCTCAGCCAAAAACATTCAGTACTTC
CASSYRDTSAKNIQYF
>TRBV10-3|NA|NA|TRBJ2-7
TGTGCCACCTCCCGGTCCTACGAGCAGTACTTC
CATSRSYEQYF
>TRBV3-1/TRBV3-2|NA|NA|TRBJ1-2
TGTGCCAGCAGCCGGGGAGGGCCGGGTGTTAACTATGGCTACACCTTC
CASSRGGPGVNYGYTF
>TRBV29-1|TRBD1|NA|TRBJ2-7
TGCAGCGTTGATGGGGACAGGGGGTACGAGCAGTACTTC
CSVDGDRGYEQYF
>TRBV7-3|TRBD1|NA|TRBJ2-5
TGTGCCAGCAGCTTAGGGGCAGGGGGCCCAGAGACCCAGTACTTC
CASSLGAGGPETQYF